The clone carrying this T cell receptor beta chain was recorded many times. The data belong to a study of CD8 T cells in ankylosing spondylitis. From the 5' RACE reads, TCRdb called clonotypes with MiXCR, one entry per CDR3 protein. The table lists 200,000 to 300,000 distinct CDR3 sequences, roughly a tenth of them singletons. The trim removed 2 bases at V and 7 bases at J, leaving 7 bases unmatched. Germline CDR1 and CDR2: LGHNA and YNFKEQ. The length of the CDR3 is 16 residues. The chain links TRBV4-2 to TRBJ2-2, with 10 positions matching TRBD2. Specimen: blood, either unsorted or a sorted T cell fraction (not recorded which). The clonotype was recovered from a male donor with ankylosing spondylitis or in good health (not recorded which). The CDR3 is CASSQQREGLGGELFF. The CDR3 DNA reads TGTGCCAGCAGCCAACAGCGGGAGGGCCTTGGCGGGGAGCTGTTTTTT.